This T cell receptor beta chain derives from a study of T cell responses to AZD1222 COVID-19 vaccine (dated by TCRdb to the early 2020s). At the level of the whole study: A total of about 240 trial participants underwent TCR sequencing, of whom some 210 received two doses of AZD1222 and about 25 received two doses of the MenACWY control vaccine. Trial participants were enrolled by age into 18-55, 56-69 and 70-plus year subgroups, with roughly 150, 30 and 60 TCR-sequenced participants respectively. The paper's findings and limits, for the study overall: Only five or six AZD1222 recipients were SARS-CoV-2 seropositive at baseline, limiting conclusions about previously exposed vaccinees. Participants were mostly white British and included more females than males, and it was suggested by the authors that clonal diversity may have been underestimated. Nearly half of unique spike-specific TCRs reportedly recognized epitopes outside regions mutated in the B.1.351 and B.1.1.7 variants. After two AZD1222 doses, both the breadth and the depth of spike-specific TCRs were significantly higher than at day 0 and than in MenACWY recipients. The vaccine-associated CD4 TCRs covered the entire spike protein, and the dominant responses fell in regions 160-218 and 743-854. Because no day 14 peak-response samples were available, the repertoires could be characterized only after the peak T cell response. The 56-69-year group was small, and its depth increase did not reach significance, likely because of low power.

Explained via the paper, the time point label denotes: baseline before first vaccination. Taken with the paper, the label for treatment or condition translates to: meningococcal conjugate vaccine given as trial control. Samples from vaccinated people were obtained from the UK trials COV001 and COV002, which included a single-blind randomized controlled phase 2/3 trial of AZD1222 (ChAdOx1 nCoV-19) in healthy adults. For TCRbeta chain sequencing, PBMC samples were collected from trial participants at day 0 and at day 28 after the second dose. About this clone: This clone's antigen is unknown. No quality values exist for individual bases; no much larger clone is one base distant.

V is cut back by 8 bases and J by 7 bases, with 17 bases in the junction unmatched. The CDR3 measures 15 amino acids from cysteine to phenylalanine. Only the CDR3 region is kept as DNA, spanning 45 bases read in frame from base 1. For CDR1 and CDR2, the germline V gene (reference sequence) lists LNHDA and SQIVND. The CDR3 regions of human TCRbeta chains were analyzed by immunosequencing. Per the source publication's procedure: Repertoire TCRs were matched against a reference library of SARS-CoV-2-specific TCRs generated with the MIRA antigen-specificity platform. Breadth was defined as the fraction of unique TCRs that were SARS-CoV-2-associated. Depth was defined as the fraction of total T cells that were SARS-CoV-2-associated. Using the MIRA data, each spike-specific TCR was assigned both to the spike region to which the TCR was reactive and to a CD4 or CD8 class. Log10-transformed breadth and depth values were compared by one-way ANOVA with Sidak's multiple comparisons tests. TCRdb provides this immuneACCESS table in a form limited to in-frame rearrangements. Some clones are lacking; in checked studies, under half of them reflect an unresolved V gene, and why the rest are absent is not known. Clone size and V and J calls were adopted from that table, with D and trimming inferred from the DNA. The sample yields some 110,000 clones; approximately 85% were counted once. Of the sample, roughly 3.8% falls within the top ten clones.

The chain links TRBV19 with TRBJ2-7; the junction holds 7 bases that match TRBD1. Specimen: peripheral blood, collected on day 0 of MenACWY control vaccination. The sequence was collected from an adult in good health. The DNA is as follows: TGTGCCAGTCAAACAGGGCGACCGCCCAGGGGGGAGCAGTACTTC. It specifies CASQTGRPPRGEQYF.